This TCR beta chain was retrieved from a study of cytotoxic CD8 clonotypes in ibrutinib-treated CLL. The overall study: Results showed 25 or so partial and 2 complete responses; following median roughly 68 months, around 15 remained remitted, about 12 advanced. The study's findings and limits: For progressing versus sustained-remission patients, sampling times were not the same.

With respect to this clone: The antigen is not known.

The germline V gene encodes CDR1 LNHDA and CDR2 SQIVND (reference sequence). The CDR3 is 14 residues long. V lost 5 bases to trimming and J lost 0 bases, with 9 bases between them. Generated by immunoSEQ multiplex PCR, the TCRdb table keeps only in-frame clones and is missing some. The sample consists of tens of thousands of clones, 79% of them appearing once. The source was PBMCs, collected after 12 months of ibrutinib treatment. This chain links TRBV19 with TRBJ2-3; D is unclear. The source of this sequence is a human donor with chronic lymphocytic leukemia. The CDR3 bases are TGTGCCAGTAGTCGCAGGAGTAGCACAGATACGCAGTATTTT. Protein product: CASSRRSSTDTQYF. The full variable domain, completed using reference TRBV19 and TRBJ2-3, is DGGITQSPKYLFRKEGQNVTLSCEQNLNHDAMYWYRQDPGQGLRLIYYSQIVNDFQKGDIAEGYSVSREKKESFPLTVTSAQKNPTAFYLCASSRRSSTDTQYFGPGTRLTVL.